This paragraph covers one T cell receptor (beta chain) sequence. Its antigen is not yet known. Base qualities are not provided; no much larger clone lies one nucleotide away. The CDR3 has 16 amino acids, counting the end cysteine and phenylalanine. Only CDR3 DNA is held: 48 bases, read in frame from base 1. Here V drops 6 bases and J drops 3 bases, and the junction holds 10 bases not matched to any gene. CDR1 and CDR2 were assigned from the germline V gene (reference sequence) as LNHDA and SQIVND. Genomic DNA was extracted with the Qiagen DNeasy kit from unsorted PBMCs and from negatively selected CD4+ and CD8+ fractions. Using primers that anneal to V and J segments, immunoSEQ multiplex PCR amplified the TCR beta CDR3 regions. A synthetic immune receptor repertoire was used to minimize amplification bias, and remaining bias was computationally removed after sequencing. Per the original workflow: Custom Python scripts were used to quantify repertoire diversity as the Shannon entropy index. Unsorted, CD4+ and CD8+ repertoires were examined separately, except in combined analyses, for which CD4+ and CD8+ sequences were merged in silico. Clonal expansion was defined as at least a 2-fold frequency increase after treatment relative to C1D1, with a pseudocount of 0.5 for undetected baseline clones. Singleton clones were defined as clones with 0 or 1 copy at C1D1, and non-singleton clones were defined as clones with 2 or more copies. By matching protein sequences in sorted samples from the same patient, clones expanded in unsorted samples were annotated as CD4+, CD8+ or unknown. Wilcoxon tests were applied to paired samples to test diversity changes from C1D1 to C4D1. Sourced from immuneACCESS, this table was stored by TCRdb with only in-frame sequences that have V and J called. A share of the clones is absent; for the studies checked, an unresolved V gene accounts for under half, and the remainder has no known explanation. V, J and clone size are those of that table, while D and trimming were read from the DNA. In all, the sample holds about 46,000 clones, and around three quarters of those were seen once. The ten biggest clones cover about 20% of the sample.

This sample stems from a study of PD-1 blockade in classical Hodgkin lymphoma (dated by TCRdb to the early 2020s). Looking at the study overall: Nivolumab dosing was 3 mg/kg intravenously every 2 weeks, continuing until either disease progression or unacceptable toxicity. A peripheral blood immune signature of response to PD-1 blockade in classical Hodgkin lymphoma was defined using TCR beta sequencing and CyTOF. Broader findings and caveats from the paper: CD4+ but not CD8+ TCR diversity rose significantly by C4D1 (p=0.0027 vs p=0.16), most apparent in complete responders (p=0.02). Patients starting nivolumab less than 1 year after ASCT had lower diversity and were excluded from later analyses to avoid confounding by immune reconstitution. Baseline TCR diversity was reported to be lower in newly diagnosed patients than in healthy donors, and even lower in relapsed/refractory patients. Only a single clinical trial cohort was studied, and what caused the repertoire differences, possibly disease activity or prior therapy, remained undefined. Baseline diversity similar to that of newly diagnosed patients was observed in trial patients achieving complete response, whereas significantly lower diversity was observed in partial responders and progressors.

This specimen's time point label, per the study, means: cycle 2 day 1 (C2D1) of nivolumab. Every trial patient had relapsed following autologous stem cell transplantation, and prior brentuximab vedotin exposure was what differed among cohorts A, B and C. The trial cohort included 55 to 60 patients with relapsed/refractory classical Hodgkin lymphoma, and each patient had a best overall response of complete response, partial response or progressive disease. Single-agent nivolumab was administered to trial patients in the multi-cohort phase II CheckMate 205 trial. Best overall response was determined by an independent review committee according to the 2007 International Working Group response criteria. Trial PBMCs were collected just before the start of nivolumab (C1D1) and during therapy at cycle 2 day 1 and cycle 4 day 1. Peripheral blood was collected in 8 mL Vacutainer Cell Preparation Tubes, from which PBMCs were isolated by centrifugation and then cryopreserved.

The V gene is TRBV19 and the J gene is TRBJ1-3, with 8 bases aligning to TRBD1. The source is a human donor with classical Hodgkin lymphoma. The source material was peripheral blood mononuclear cells (PBMCs), sampled before the second cycle of nivolumab. The nucleotide sequence is TGTGCCAGTAGCCATCGGGACAGGCTTCTTGGAAACACCATATATTTT. Its amino acids are CASSHRDRLLGNTIYF.